Below, 13 T cell receptor beta chains from the same sample are listed, as sequenced in a study of tumor-infiltrating lymphocytes in primary liver carcinoma. Synthesis of TCR beta cDNA was carried out from about 500 ng total RNA with a constant-region primer. Each TCR beta library was derived from three nested multiplex PCR rounds that employed slightly modified ARM-PCR. In the first two PCR rounds, TRBV1-TRBV30 forward primers were paired with a C-beta reverse primer, and each round lasted about 9 cycles. TCRdb itself ran the multiplex PCR reads through MiXCR, one entry per CDR3 protein. The sample includes 20,000 to 25,000 distinct CDR3 sequences, approximately 70% of them seen just once. Co-extraction yielded RNA and DNA from 20-30 mg of unsorted bulk tissue. Sequenced: liver tumor tissue from sampling region 1. The subset: tumor region T1, superior pole. These receptors all come from a man aged 35 to 55 with primary liver carcinoma and hepatitis B virus infection.

This clonotype has only one observation. Because it lacks the conserved phenylalanine or tryptophan at the end, this CDR3 is likely a read error. Because the CDR3's place on the DNA is in doubt, the DNA is left out and the CDR3 is given as listed by TCRdb. The J gene is TRBJ2-1, the V gene TRBV4-3. The CDR3 sequence runs 16 residues, both termini included. The germline CDR1 and CDR2 sequences are LGHNA and YSLEER. CDR3 loop: CASSQDRVDTYNELFS.

As for this clonotype: The junction and the germline gene differ at one end; a read error may be behind it. This chain connects TRBV11-2 to TRBJ2-5, with D perhaps TRBD1 (7 bases). Germline V gives CDR1 SGHAT, CDR2 FQNNGV. CDR3 length: 16 residues. CDR3 residues: CARSSTGGGSGETQYF. In nucleotides, the CDR3 is TGTGCCAGGAGCTCAACAGGAGGGGGCTCGGGGGAGACCCAGTACTTC.

Comments on this clonotype: Because it lacks the conserved phenylalanine or tryptophan at the end, this CDR3 is likely a read error. V gene TRBV4-2 combines with J gene TRBJ2-3, with 10 bases aligning to TRBD2. The germline V gene encodes CDR1 LGHNA and CDR2 YNFKEQ. This CDR3 contains 18 residues. Here the CDR3 reads CASCQVALLAGATDTQYY. The CDR3 nucleotides are TGTGCCAGCTGCCAAGTAGCGCTTCTAGCGGGAGCGACAGATACGCAGTATTAT.

This clonotype was observed a few times. The genes are TRBV11-2 and TRBJ1-1, with unresolved D. The V end lost 5 bases, the J end lost 3 bases, and 19 bases lay between the germline ends. This CDR3 has 16 residues. The germline V gene has CDR1 SGHAT and CDR2 FQNNGV. The CDR3 spells CASSPSKRLVDTEAFF. The DNA of the CDR3 is TGTGCCAGCAGCCCATCCAAGAGGTTGGTGGACACTGAAGCTTTCTTT.

The gene calls are TRBV6-4 and TRBJ2-2; D uncertain. Trimming took 8 bases from V and 3 from J, leaving 7 bases between them. CDR1 and CDR2 (germline): MRHNA, SNTAGT. The CDR3 sequence is 12 residues long. The CDR3 region has the DNA TGTGCCAGCCATAGTTACACCGGGGAGCTGTTTTTT. It translates to CASHSYTGELFF.

This clonotype was observed many times. V usage is TRBV4-2 and J usage is TRBJ2-7; 11 nucleotides match TRBD1. The CDR3 sequence is 16 residues long. Per germline, CDR1 LGHNA and CDR2 YNFKEQ. Trimming cost V 0 bases and J 5 bases; bases outside gene matches: 6. The CDR3 is CASSQDSGQGGDEQYF. In DNA form, the CDR3 reads TGTGCCAGCAGCCAAGATTCGGGACAGGGGGGGGACGAGCAGTACTTC.

This sequence joins TRBV5-1 and TRBJ2-7; 12 bases are shared with TRBD1. J gave up 8 bases and V 2 bases, and 8 bases lay outside the gene matches. There are 15 residues in the CDR3. Germline loops: CDR1 SGHRS, CDR2 YFSETQ. CDR3 loop: CASSLRDRGLYKQYF. The CDR3 DNA follows: TGCGCCAGCAGCTTAAGGGACAGGGGGCTATACAAGCAGTACTTC.

On this clonotype itself: Sequence at one end of the junction differs from germline and may be a read error. The J gene is TRBJ2-3, the V gene TRBV4-1; D may be TRBD1 (6 bases). In germline, CDR1 is MGHRA, CDR2 YSYEKL. CDR3 length: 14 residues. CDR3 sequence: CTSNQVTRGDTQYF. CDR3 DNA: TGCACCAGCAACCAAGTCACAAGGGGGGATACGCAGTATTTT.

Remarks on this clonotype: Lacking the conserved final phenylalanine or tryptophan, this CDR3 likely reflects a read error. The limits of the CDR3 on the DNA are not certain, so only TCRdb's listed CDR3 is given. This rearrangement joins TRBV11-2 to TRBJ2-1; the table assigns TRBD2, which was not confirmed against the DNA. Germline lookup yields CDR1 SGHAT and CDR2 FQNNGV. The CDR3 totals 19 residues, both ends included. The chain's CDR3 is CASSLDGRFSGTLYNEHFL.

This clonotype was seen once. One end of the junction varies from germline; a read error may be responsible. The rearrangement uses TRBV12-3 or TRBV12-4 and TRBJ2-7; D perhaps matches TRBD2 (6 bases). This CDR3 is 12 amino acids long. CDR3 DNA: TGTGCCAGCGGTGCACTAGCCTATGAGCAGTACTTC. This encodes CASGALAYEQYF.

About this clonotype itself: The junction and the germline gene differ at one end; a read error may be behind it. The chain combines TRBV11-2 with TRBJ1-1; D uncertain. CDR3 length: 11 residues. Germline V CDR1 and CDR2: SGHAT, FQNNGV. The chain's CDR3 is CVSSLHTEALF. The DNA of the CDR3 is TGTGTCAGCAGCTTACACACTGAAGCTCTCTTT.

Details on this clonotype: An end of the junction differs from the germline gene, which may be a read error. The chain has TRBV10-3 and TRBJ2-7; weak D call: TRBD1 (6 bases). Germline loops: CDR1 ENHRY, CDR2 SYGVKD. The CDR3 extends over 13 amino acids. In DNA form, the CDR3 reads TGTGCCGTCAGTGAGGACAGCACCTACGAGCAGTATTTC. It encodes CAVSEDSTYEQYF.

Of note for this clonotype: One junction end disagrees with the germline gene, perhaps due to a read error. This sequence joins TRBV5-4 and TRBJ2-3; D may be TRBD2 (5 bases). In germline, CDR1 is SGHNT, CDR2 YYREEE (reference sequence). CDR3 length: 13 amino acids. The CDR3 reads CTSSSAGEDTQYF. Written as DNA, the CDR3 is TGTACCAGCAGCTCGGCCGGGGAAGATACGCAGTATTTT.